This T cell receptor beta chain was obtained from a study of shared clonotypes between healthy human individuals. Study-wide findings and caveats: Generation of non-shared clonotypes was less probable than generation of clonotypes shared by all four donors.

Turning to this clone: Antigen: not known.

V was clipped by 4 bases and J by 12 bases, with 19 bases between them. The CDR3 is made up of 15 amino acids. Germline CDR1 and CDR2: LNHDA and SQIVND (reference sequence). TCRdb keeps only in-frame clones here, not all; method: immunoSEQ multiplex PCR. The data show about 990,000 clones, about 80% seen once. This chain joins TRBV19 and TRBJ2-6, with a possible D match to TRBD2 (6 bases). Sequenced input: memory CD4+ T cells from PBMCs. The subset here: CD45RA-negative fraction. The sequence was obtained from a man aged 18 to 35 in good health. Some clones in this sample may be carry-over from other donors' samples. CDR3 in DNA: TGTGCCAGTAGTAGTCAGGGAGGATGGTATGGCGTCCTGACTTTC. Residues: CASSSQGGWYGVLTF.